These 27 T cell receptor beta chains originate from one sample sequenced in a study of blood T cell repertoires in COVID-19. Data came from immunoSEQ multiplex PCR; TCRdb stores just in-frame clones and leaves some out. The sample contains about 120,000 clones, around 85% of which appear only once. The sequenced material came from peripheral blood. These receptors were collected from a man in his sixties with acute or convalescent COVID-19.

This chain joins TRBV7-3 and TRBJ2-7; 9 nucleotides match TRBD2. The germline V gene encodes CDR1 SGHTA and CDR2 FQGTGA. With V trimmed by 5 bases and J by 7 bases, 12 bases remained unmatched. The CDR3 loop spans 15 amino acids. The CDR3 sequence is CASSPGVAGAREQYF. The CDR3 coding sequence is TGTGCCAGCAGCCCCGGGGTAGCGGGAGCTCGGGAGCAGTACTTC. Together with reference TRBV7-3 and TRBJ2-7, the CDR3 gives the full variable domain: GAGVSQTPSNKVTEKGKYVELRCDPISGHTALYWYRQSLGQGPEFLIYFQGTGAADDSGLPNDRFFAVRPEGSVSTLKIQRTERGDSAVYLCASSPGVAGAREQYFGPGTRLTVT.

The CDR3 bases are TGTGCCAGCATCCCCACCGGGGGGCTTGGCACTGAAGCTTTCTTT. Protein sequence: CASIPTGGLGTEAFF. The V gene is TRBV6-5, the J gene TRBJ1-1; a possible D gene is TRBD1 (6 bases). With 7 bases removed from V and 4 bases from J, the gap between germline ends came to 19 bases. The CDR3 length is 15 residues. CDR1 MNHEY and CDR2 SVGAGI come from the germline V gene.

The chain joins TRBV2 to TRBJ2-5, with 7 bases that match TRBD1. This CDR3 region has 14 residues. The germline gives CDR1 SNHLY, CDR2 FYNNEI. V lost 10 bases to trimming and J lost 1 base; unmatched junction nucleotides: 9. CDR3 sequence: CATPGQLLQETQYF. CDR3 DNA sequence: TGTGCCACTCCGGGACAGCTACTCCAAGAGACCCAGTACTTC. Based on the CDR3 plus reference TRBV2 and TRBJ2-5, the full variable domain is EPEVTQTPSHQVTQMGQEVILRCVPISNHLYFYWYRQILGQKVEFLVSFYNNEISEKSEIFDDQFSVERPDGSNFTLKIRSTKLEDSAMYFCATPGQLLQETQYFGPGTRLLVL.

Points on this clone: Additional DNA sequences in this sample encode the identical CDR3. The chain has TRBV27 and TRBJ2-7; D possibly corresponds to TRBD2 (5 bases). The V and J ends lost 5 bases and 0 bases respectively, with 14 bases between them. Germline V gene data show CDR1 as MNHEY and CDR2 as SMNVEV (reference sequence). This CDR3 has 15 amino acids. DNA for the CDR3: TGTGCCAGCAGTCCTGGACTCCTAAGCTCCTACGAGCAGTACTTC. As protein: CASSPGLLSSYEQYF.

The genes are TRBV5-1 and TRBJ2-7, with 10 positions matching TRBD2. The CDR3 is 16 amino acids. CDR1 SGHRS and CDR2 YFSETQ come from the germline V gene. Unmatched junction bases numbered 6, after V lost 3 bases and J lost 0 bases. CDR3 sequence reads: CASSWGLATFSYEQYF. The CDR3 DNA sequence: TGCGCCAGCAGCTGGGGACTAGCGACATTCTCCTACGAGCAGTACTTC.

This chain connects TRBV7-3 to TRBJ2-7, with 11 bases that match TRBD2. Trimming at V came to 5 bases and at J to 2 bases, leaving 5 bases not matched to a gene. The V gene's germline CDR1 is SGHTA and CDR2 FQGTGA. The CDR3 has 15 amino acids. For the CDR3, the DNA is TGTGCCAGCAGCCCAGGGACTAGCGGACCCTACGAGCAGTACTTC. This sequence encodes CASSPGTSGPYEQYF.

The chain joins TRBV11-3 to TRBJ2-2; D gene ambiguous. The CDR3 totals 12 residues. V was cut by 3 bases and J by 5 bases, with 4 bases left in between. The V gene's germline CDR1 is SGHNT and CDR2 YENEEA. CDR3 DNA: TGTGCCAGCAGCTTCAGAACCGGGGAGCTGTTTTTT. This codes for CASSFRTGELFF. The whole variable domain, filled in from reference TRBV11-3 and TRBJ2-2, reads EAGVVQSPRYKIIEKKQPVAFWCNPISGHNTLYWYLQNLGQGPELLIRYENEEAVDDSQLPKDRFSAERLKGVDSTLKIQPAELGDSAVYLCASSFRTGELFFGEGSRLTVL.

The chain has TRBV5-8 and TRBJ1-6, with a possible D match to TRBD1 (5 bases). The CDR3 extends over 15 amino acids. Germline CDR1 SGHTS, CDR2 YDEGEE. V lost 0 bases and J lost 6, with 10 bases in between. This chain's CDR3 is CASSLGQTFNSPLHF. The CDR3 DNA reads as TGTGCCAGCAGCTTGGGACAGACTTTTAATTCACCCCTCCACTTT.

This rearrangement joins TRBV28 to TRBJ2-7; the D gene is possibly TRBD1 (6 bases). V lost 5 bases, J lost 5 bases, and 13 bases lay in between. Germline V gives CDR1 MDHEN, CDR2 SYDVKM. The CDR3 totals 13 residues. The CDR3: CASSASGDHEQYF. In DNA, the CDR3 is TGTGCCAGCAGTGCCTCAGGGGACCACGAGCAGTACTTC. Full variable domain (rest looked up from reference TRBV28 and TRBJ2-7): DVKVTQSSRYLVKRTGEKVFLECVQDMDHENMFWYRQDPGLGLRLIYFSYDVKMKEKGDIPEGYSVSREKKERFSLILESASTNQTSMYLCASSASGDHEQYFGPGTRLTVT.

The rearrangement links TRBV15 to TRBJ1-1, with a weak D call TRBD1 (5 bases). V lost 0 bases, J lost 6 bases, and 14 bases lay in between. The CDR3 covers 15 residues. Germline CDR1 LNHNV, CDR2 YYDKDF (reference sequence). The CDR3 DNA follows: TGTGCCACCAGCAGAGATGGGCGGGGGGGAGCTGAAGCTTTCTTT. The encoded protein is CATSRDGRGGAEAFF.

The V and J genes are TRBV18 and TRBJ2-1, with D perhaps matching TRBD1 (5 bases). The CDR3 spans 17 residues. Germline CDR1 KGHSH, CDR2 LQKENI. V gave up 2 bases and J gave up 9 bases, with 23 bases separating them. CDR3 in DNA: TGTGCCAGCTCACCATACACCGACCCTGGACAATCCGGTGAGCAGTTCTTC. It encodes CASSPYTDPGQSGEQFF.

This clone was recorded many times. The V gene is TRBV19, the J gene TRBJ1-1; 8 bases align to TRBD1. Germline CDR1 reads LNHDA; CDR2 reads SQIVND (reference sequence). The junction had 5 bases not matched to a gene; V was cut back by 5 bases and J by 6 bases. The CDR3 is 13 amino acids. CDR3 in DNA: TGTGCCAGTAGTCTCGGACAGGGCGCTGAAGCTTTCTTT. Amino acids: CASSLGQGAEAFF.

CDR3 nucleotide sequence: TGTGCCTGGAGTGGCCAGGGTGTAAATCAGCCCCAGCATTTT. It codes for CAWSGQGVNQPQHF. The rearrangement links TRBV30 to TRBJ1-5; perhaps TRBD1 as D (5 bases). Germline-derived CDR1 and CDR2 are GTSNPN and SVGIG (reference sequence). The CDR3 contains 14 residues. The V end was cut by 1 base, the J end by 4 bases, with 11 bases between.

The gene calls are TRBV27 and TRBJ2-6; perhaps TRBD2 as D (6 bases). CDR1 is MNHEY and CDR2 is SMNVEV in the germline V gene (reference sequence). V lost 4 bases to trimming and J lost 1 base, with 8 bases between them. The CDR3 length is 15 residues. The CDR3 bases are TGTGCCAGCAGTTCCGGGGGATCTGGGGCCAACGTCCTGACTTTC. Its protein is CASSSGGSGANVLTF.

This chain uses TRBV10-1 with TRBJ2-2, with 7 bases lining up with TRBD1. From germline, CDR1 is WNHNN and CDR2 SYGVQD (reference sequence). V shed 6 bases, J shed 4 bases, and the junction held 2 bases outside the gene matches. The length of the CDR3 is 13 residues. CDR3 sequence: CASRGQSTGELFF. CDR3 DNA sequence: TGCGCCAGCAGGGGACAGAGCACCGGGGAGCTGTTTTTT.

The chain uses TRBV5-1 and TRBJ2-3; 7 bases map to TRBD2. The CDR3 runs 15 residues. Germline trimming cut 1 base from V and 5 bases from J; bases unmatched to any gene: 7. CDR1 is SGHRS, CDR2 YFSETQ, per germline. Here the CDR3 DNA reads TGCGCCAGCAGCTTGAGAACGGGAGGAGGAGATACGCAGTATTTT. Amino acids: CASSLRTGGGDTQYF.

V usage is TRBV5-1 and J usage is TRBJ2-2, with a tentative D call TRBD1 (7 bases). V dropped 1 base and J dropped 5 bases, with 15 bases sitting between them. The CDR3 covers 16 residues. Germline V gene data show CDR1 as SGHRS and CDR2 as YFSETQ. CDR3 DNA sequence: TGCGCCAGCAGCTTGACGGGCAGGGGGGAAACCGGGGAGCTGTTTTTT. Translation gives CASSLTGRGETGELFF.

V and J are TRBV14 and TRBJ1-2; D is unresolved. The germline CDR1 and CDR2 sequences are SGHDN and FVKESK. V was pared by 1 base and J by 3 bases, with 9 bases between. CDR3 length: 14 residues. This CDR3 reads CASSQGSGDYGYTF. The CDR3 DNA follows: TGTGCCAGCAGCCAAGGAAGCGGTGACTATGGCTACACCTTC.

V usage is TRBV3-1 (or the pseudogene TRBV3-2) and J usage is TRBJ2-3; weak D call: TRBD2 (7 bases). Between the trimmed V and J ends, which lost 4 bases and 4 bases, there was a span of 27 bases. This CDR3 comprises 19 residues. Germline CDR1 LGHDT, CDR2 YNNKEL (reference sequence). CDR3 residues: CASSRRRGGAAGRADTQYF. CDR3 nucleotides: TGTGCCAGCAGCCGCCGGCGAGGGGGAGCAGCGGGGAGGGCAGATACGCAGTATTTT.

CDR3 DNA sequence: TGCGCCAGCAGCCAGTTCGGGACCTACAATGAGCAGTTCTTC. Its protein product is CASSQFGTYNEQFF. V gene TRBV4-3 combines with J gene TRBJ2-1, with D perhaps TRBD2 (5 bases). CDR1 LGHNA and CDR2 YSLEER come from the germline V gene. V gave up 3 bases and J gave up 2 bases, with 8 bases separating them. The CDR3 is made up of 14 amino acids.

The V and J genes are TRBV13 and TRBJ2-2; TRBD1 matches 10 bases. There are 13 residues in the CDR3. Per the germline V gene, CDR1 is PRHDT and CDR2 is FYEKMQ (reference sequence). J lost 4 bases, V lost 8 bases, and 1 base had no gene match. The chain's CDR3 is CASGTGATGELFF. In DNA, the CDR3 is TGTGCCAGCGGGACAGGGGCCACCGGGGAGCTGTTTTTT.

The genes are TRBV20-1 and TRBJ2-3; no reliable D call. Trimming left V 3 bases short and J 6 bases short, with 7 bases between. The germline CDR1 and CDR2 sequences are DFQATT and SNEGSKA (reference sequence). This CDR3 spans 11 amino acids. The CDR3 loop reads CSASGEDTQYF. The CDR3 coding sequence is TGCAGTGCTAGTGGCGAGGATACGCAGTATTTT.

The chain links TRBV6-5 to TRBJ1-1, with unresolved D. Trimming left V 5 bases short and J 8 bases short, with 12 bases between. CDR3 length: 12 residues. The V gene's germline CDR1 is MNHEY and CDR2 SVGAGI. CDR3 sequence: CASSNPMGEAFF. CDR3 coding DNA: TGTGCCAGCAGTAACCCGATGGGCGAAGCTTTCTTT.

The chain couples TRBV6-2 or TRBV6-3 to TRBJ2-1; no firm D call. The CDR3 extends over 16 amino acids. V lost 0 bases to trimming and J lost 0 bases, with 9 bases between them. CDR1 and CDR2 (germline): MNHEY, SVGEGT. CDR3 amino acids: CASSYSLERSYNEQFF. As DNA, the CDR3 is TGTGCCAGCAGTTACTCCCTCGAGCGCTCCTACAATGAGCAGTTCTTC.

This sequence joins TRBV6-6 and TRBJ2-7, with TRBD2 matching 14 bases. Germline values: CDR1 MNHNY, CDR2 SVGAGI (reference sequence). J was trimmed by 2 bases and V by 7 bases; bases with no gene match: 1. CDR3 size: 14 residues. The CDR3 spells CASKGLAGAYEQYF. In DNA, the CDR3 is TGTGCCAGCAAGGGACTAGCGGGAGCCTACGAGCAGTACTTC.

The V gene is TRBV6-6, the J gene TRBJ2-7, with 7 bases identical to TRBD1. The CDR3 consists of 14 residues. V lost 5 bases to trimming and J lost 0 bases; unmatched junction nucleotides: 4. Germline loops: CDR1 MNHNY, CDR2 SVGAGI (reference sequence). CDR3 loop: CASSGDSYSYEQYF. The CDR3 DNA sequence: TGTGCCAGCAGTGGGGACAGTTACTCCTACGAGCAGTACTTC.

J is TRBJ1-4 and V is TRBV2; TRBD1 agrees at 8 bases. Trimming at V came to 1 base and at J to 8 bases, leaving 3 bases not matched to a gene. Germline V gives CDR1 SNHLY, CDR2 FYNNEI. CDR3 length: 14 amino acids. The CDR3 here is CASSEGTGYEKLFF. CDR3 bases: TGTGCCAGCAGTGAAGGGACAGGGTACGAAAAACTGTTTTTT.